The 15 T cell receptor beta chains given below trace back to one sample, sequenced in a study of identifying expanded T cells in peripheral blood. Sequencing used immunoSEQ multiplex PCR; TCRdb keeps in-frame clones, though not all of them. The table lists around 82,000 clones, about 83% of them singletons. Material for sequencing was blood. These receptors came from a person aged 18 to 75 in good health.

The chain combines TRBV7-3 with TRBJ2-1; 7 nucleotides line up with TRBD1. Germline loops: CDR1 SGHTA, CDR2 FQGTGA. The CDR3 length is 20 residues. V dropped 4 bases and J dropped 1; count of bases not matched to a gene: 19. In DNA, the CDR3 is TGTGCCAGCAGCTCTAGTACAGGGGATAAAGCGTTCGCATCCTACAATGAGCAGTTCTTC. Protein product: CASSSSTGDKAFASYNEQFF.

V and J are TRBV28 and TRBJ1-4; D is ambiguous. This CDR3 has 16 amino acids. The V gene lost 2 bases and the J gene lost 6 bases, with 16 bases spanning the gap. The germline gives CDR1 MDHEN, CDR2 SYDVKM. The DNA for the CDR3 is TGTGCCAGCAGTTTACGCCCCGATGGCAACTATGAAAAACTGTTTTTT. This encodes CASSLRPDGNYEKLFF.

The J gene is TRBJ2-1, the V gene TRBV15; TRBD2 aligns across 8 bases. Germline V gene data show CDR1 as LNHNV and CDR2 as YYDKDF (reference sequence). CDR3 size: 14 residues. The V segment lost 1 base and the J segment 7 bases; nucleotides outside the gene matches: 3. The DNA for the CDR3 is TGTGCCACCAGCAGAGCATCTAGCGGGAATGAGCAGTTCTTC. Residues: CATSRASSGNEQFF.

The V call is TRBV11-3, the J call TRBJ2-1; D ambiguous. Germline V gene data show CDR1 as SGHNT and CDR2 as YENEEA. Trimming cost V 2 bases and J 3 bases, with 5 bases left between them. The length of the CDR3 is 13 residues. DNA for the CDR3: TGTGCCAGCAGCTTAAACAGCTACAATGAGCAGTTCTTC. Translation: CASSLNSYNEQFF.

This clone was detected once. The chain uses TRBV27 and TRBJ1-1; 8 bases are a match to TRBD1. The CDR3 has 16 amino acids. The germline gives CDR1 MNHEY, CDR2 SMNVEV (reference sequence). V shed 5 bases and J 5 bases; nucleotides not matched to a gene: 13. The CDR3 DNA reads as TGTGCCAGCAGTGTCTCAGGACAGGGTGGAGTAACTGAAGCTTTCTTT. It specifies CASSVSGQGGVTEAFF.

J is TRBJ1-1 and V is TRBV5-1, with 10 bases matching TRBD1. V dropped 4 bases and J dropped 8; count of bases not matched to a gene: 11. CDR3 length equals 15 residues. Per germline, CDR1 SGHRS and CDR2 YFSETQ. The DNA of the CDR3 is TGCGCCAGCAGCGAACGACAGGGGGCTAACTTAGAAGCTTTCTTT. Encoded protein: CASSERQGANLEAFF.

This clone has only a few counts. The V gene is TRBV4-3, the J gene TRBJ2-7, with D possibly matching TRBD1 (7 bases). Deletions cut 4 bases from V and 6 bases from J, with 25 bases between. Germline values: CDR1 LGHNA, CDR2 YSLEER. CDR3 length: 17 amino acids. In nucleotides, the CDR3 is TGCGCCAGCAGCCTATTACAGGGGAGGTACAGTATCGGCGAGCAGTACTTC. Translated, it gives CASSLLQGRYSIGEQYF.

J is TRBJ1-1 and V is TRBV4-1; 8 nucleotides line up with TRBD1. Per germline, CDR1 MGHRA and CDR2 YSYEKL. Trimming at V came to 5 bases and at J to 7 bases, leaving 9 bases not matched to a gene. CDR3 length: 14 residues. The CDR3 is CASSYGQGGYEAFF. As DNA, the CDR3 is TGCGCCAGCAGCTACGGACAGGGTGGATATGAAGCTTTCTTT.

The chain joins TRBV28 to TRBJ2-7, with no clear D. Trimming cost V 2 bases and J 2 bases, with 13 bases left between them. Germline loops: CDR1 MDHEN, CDR2 SYDVKM. The CDR3 consists of 15 residues. The CDR3 sequence is CASSLKMVGTYEQYF. DNA of the CDR3: TGTGCCAGCAGTTTAAAAATGGTGGGAACCTACGAGCAGTACTTC.

This clone was counted a single time. The genes are TRBV21-1 and TRBJ1-5; the listed D gene, TRBD1, was not tested against the DNA. TRBV21-1 is a recognized pseudogene. The CDR3 covers 19 residues. CDR3 DNA sequence: TGTGCCAGCAGCAAAAAAAAAGGGCAGGGGAGCAAGCCGGGTCAGCCCCAGCATTTT. Translating gives CASSKKKGQGSKPGQPQHF.

The chain has TRBV7-2 and TRBJ1-1, with D perhaps TRBD1 (6 bases). Germline loops: CDR1 SGHTA, CDR2 FQGNSA. V lost 5 bases to trimming and J lost 4 bases, with 17 bases between them. The CDR3 contains 15 residues. This CDR3 reads CASSPQVGGGTEAFF. The CDR3 nucleotides read TGTGCCAGCAGCCCCCAAGTAGGGGGGGGCACTGAAGCTTTCTTT.

The chain uses TRBV7-9 and TRBJ1-1, with D tentatively TRBD1 (6 bases). The CDR3 length is 13 residues. Germline assignment: CDR1 SEHNR and CDR2 FQNEAQ (reference sequence). V was trimmed by 1 base and J by 8 bases, leaving 11 bases between them. CDR3 amino acids: CASSLGGGQEAFF. CDR3 coding DNA: TGTGCCAGCAGCTTAGGAGGGGGACAAGAAGCTTTCTTT.

The rearrangement joins TRBV11-2 to TRBJ1-5; 9 bases align to TRBD1. Germline V gene lookup returns CDR1 SGHAT and CDR2 FQNNGV. The junction had 6 bases not matched to a gene; V was cut back by 5 bases and J by 4 bases. The CDR3 has 15 amino acids. The chain's CDR3 is CASSRDRGGNQPQHF. As DNA, the CDR3 is TGTGCCAGCAGCCGAGACAGGGGGGGGAATCAGCCCCAGCATTTT.

The V gene is TRBV7-3, the J gene TRBJ2-5; TRBD1 agrees at 9 bases. Germline V gene lookup returns CDR1 SGHTA and CDR2 FQGTGA. V dropped 2 bases and J dropped 5; count of bases not matched to a gene: 6. The CDR3 extends over 15 amino acids. DNA for the CDR3: TGTGCCAGCAGCTTAGACAGGGGGTCGGAGGAGACCCAGTACTTC. The encoded protein is CASSLDRGSEETQYF.

The chain combines TRBV6-6 with TRBJ1-3; 7 bases line up with TRBD1. Unmatched junction bases numbered 7, after V lost 2 bases and J lost 3 bases. Per the germline V gene, CDR1 is MNHNY and CDR2 is SVGAGI (reference sequence). The CDR3 contains 16 residues. The CDR3 nucleotides are TGTGCCAGCAGTTACGGGCCAGGGGGAGGTGGAAACACCATATATTTT. Protein: CASSYGPGGGGNTIYF.